The 12 T cell receptor beta chains below all came from one sample that was sequenced in a study of T cells in Graves' hyperthyroidism and ophthalmopathy. Amplified regions were TCR beta CDR3 sequences from RNA transcripts. When the TCR CDR3 underwent first-round RT-PCR, the HTBI primer set was used. TCRdb ran MiXCR on the multiplex PCR reads and lists one entry per CDR3 protein. The sample holds approximately 690,000 distinct CDR3 sequences, approximately 14% seen once. Material: blood. The source of these receptors is a woman aged 45-60 years with Graves' ophthalmopathy.

This clonotype was counted many times. The genes are TRBV5-1 and TRBJ1-1; 7 nucleotides match TRBD1. Germline CDR1 is SGHRS and CDR2 is YFSETQ. The CDR3 totals 15 residues. The V gene end was trimmed by 4 bases and the J gene end by 5 bases; junction bases not matched to a gene: 11. CDR3 DNA sequence: TGCGCCAGCAGCCCAGGGACAGCCGGGGGGACTGAAGCTTTCTTT. It is translated as CASSPGTAGGTEAFF.

V and J are TRBV15 and TRBJ2-4, with TRBD2 identical over 9 bases. The germline V gene has CDR1 LNHNV and CDR2 YYDKDF (reference sequence). The CDR3 has 17 amino acids. Trimming cost V 1 base and J 0 bases; bases outside gene matches: 4. CDR3 coding DNA: TGTGCCACCAGCAGAGTAGCGGGAGTGGGAGCCAAAAACATTCAGTACTTC. Encoded protein: CATSRVAGVGAKNIQYF.

This chain joins TRBV12-3 or TRBV12-4 and TRBJ1-4; the D gene is possibly TRBD1 (6 bases). CDR3 length: 14 amino acids. The V and J ends lost 6 bases and 1 base respectively, with 9 bases between them. The CDR3 here is CASRMTGTNEKLFF. The CDR3 coding sequence is TGTGCCAGCAGGATGACAGGAACTAATGAAAAACTGTTTTTT.

The table lists this clonotype with many counts. The chain combines TRBV20-1 with TRBJ2-5, with 10 bases identical to TRBD2. There are 18 residues in the CDR3. CDR1 and CDR2 from the germline V gene are DFQATT and SNEGSKA (reference sequence). J lost 6 bases, V lost 0 bases, and 16 bases had no gene match. The CDR3 region is CSAREGRSGLAGEQTQYF. The CDR3, as DNA: TGCAGTGCTAGAGAGGGTCGGAGTGGGCTAGCGGGAGAACAGACCCAGTACTTC.

This clonotype has a count of ten or more. This chain uses TRBV2 with TRBJ2-1; D might be TRBD1 (5 bases). The CDR3 loop spans 15 amino acids. Germline-derived CDR1 and CDR2 are SNHLY and FYNNEI. Deletions cut 8 bases from V and 3 bases from J, with 17 bases between. CDR3 in amino acids: CASQVDSQDYNEQFF. The DNA of the CDR3 is TGTGCCAGCCAAGTTGACAGCCAAGACTACAATGAGCAGTTCTTC.

At least ten counts were recorded for this clonotype. The J gene is TRBJ2-7, the V gene TRBV6-6; perhaps TRBD2 as D (5 bases). The V end was cut by 0 bases, the J end by 3 bases, with 18 bases between. Germline CDR1 MNHNY, CDR2 SVGAGI (reference sequence). This CDR3 contains 17 residues. The CDR3 region is CASSYSEGSSRNYEQYF. In nucleotides, the CDR3 is TGTGCCAGCAGTTACTCAGAGGGTTCGAGCCGGAACTACGAGCAGTACTTC.

At least ten counts were recorded for this clonotype. The V and J genes are TRBV5-1 and TRBJ2-7, with a possible D match to TRBD1 (6 bases). CDR3 length equals 19 residues. The V end was cut by 0 bases, the J end by 2 bases, with 24 bases between. The germline gives CDR1 SGHRS, CDR2 YFSETQ. CDR3 coding DNA: TGCGCCAGCAGCTTGGCCCTACTGACAGGTGGAACCTATACCTACGAGCAGTACTTC. This translates into CASSLALLTGGTYTYEQYF.

This clonotype was seen repeatedly, ten times or more. V and J are TRBV2 and TRBJ2-3; TRBD2 is a possible D gene (6 bases). The germline V gene encodes CDR1 SNHLY and CDR2 FYNNEI. V was trimmed by 8 bases and J by 0 bases, leaving 12 bases between them. CDR3 length: 14 amino acids. The CDR3 loop reads CASALAHSTDTQYF. In DNA form, the CDR3 reads TGTGCCAGCGCGCTAGCGCATAGCACAGATACGCAGTATTTT.

The chain carries TRBV3-1 and TRBJ2-1, with 7 bases aligning to TRBD2. This CDR3 is 14 amino acids long. Germline assignment: CDR1 LGHDT and CDR2 YNNKEL (reference sequence). V gave up 2 bases and J gave up 7 bases; unmatched junction bases: 5. This CDR3 reads CASSQTGGGNEQFF. As DNA, the CDR3 is TGTGCCAGCAGCCAAACGGGGGGAGGTAATGAGCAGTTCTTC.

This clonotype was observed a few times. The J gene is TRBJ2-7, the V gene TRBV18; possible D gene TRBD2, 6 bases. This CDR3 region has 15 residues. Trimming took 2 bases from V and 4 from J, leaving 15 bases between them. Per the germline V gene, CDR1 is KGHSH and CDR2 is LQKENI. Here the CDR3 reads CASSPWDSPIYEQYF. The CDR3 DNA reads TGTGCCAGCTCACCATGGGACTCCCCCATTTACGAGCAGTACTTC.

This clonotype was detected many times. CDR3 sequence (DNA): TGTGCCAGCAGCTTCGCCAGGGTATCAAGAACGAACACCGGGGAGCTGTTTTTT. Translated, it gives CASSFARVSRTNTGELFF. The chain employs TRBV7-9 and TRBJ2-2; the D gene is possibly TRBD1 (5 bases). Germline V CDR1 and CDR2: SEHNR, FQNEAQ (reference sequence). V was cut by 3 bases and J by 0 bases, with 17 bases left in between. The CDR3 is 18 amino acids.

This clonotype was seen many times. This rearrangement joins TRBV29-1 to TRBJ2-7; 8 bases are shared with TRBD2. The ends lost 4 bases at V and 2 bases at J; junction bases unmatched: 4. This CDR3 is built from 13 residues. Germline assignment: CDR1 SQVTM and CDR2 ANQGSEA. In DNA, the CDR3 is TGCAGCGTTGCGGCGGGAGGCCCCTACGAGCAGTACTTC. This sequence encodes CSVAAGGPYEQYF.